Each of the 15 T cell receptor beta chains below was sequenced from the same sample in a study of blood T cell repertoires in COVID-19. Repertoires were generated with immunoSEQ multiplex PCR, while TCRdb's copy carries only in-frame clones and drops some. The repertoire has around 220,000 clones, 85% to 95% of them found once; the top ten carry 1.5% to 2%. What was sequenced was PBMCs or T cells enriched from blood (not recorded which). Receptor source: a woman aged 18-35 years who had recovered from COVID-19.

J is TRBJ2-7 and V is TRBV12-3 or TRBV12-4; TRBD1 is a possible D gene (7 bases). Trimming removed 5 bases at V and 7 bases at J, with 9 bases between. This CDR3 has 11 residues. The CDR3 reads CASSAGGEQYF. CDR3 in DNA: TGTGCCAGCAGTGCAGGGGGGGAGCAGTACTTC.

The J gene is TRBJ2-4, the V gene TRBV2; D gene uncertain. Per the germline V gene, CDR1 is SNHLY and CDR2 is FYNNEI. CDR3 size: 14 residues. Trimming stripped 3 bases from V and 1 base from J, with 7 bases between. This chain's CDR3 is CASSDQLAKNIQYF. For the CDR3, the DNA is TGTGCCAGCAGTGACCAGTTGGCCAAAAACATTCAGTACTTC.

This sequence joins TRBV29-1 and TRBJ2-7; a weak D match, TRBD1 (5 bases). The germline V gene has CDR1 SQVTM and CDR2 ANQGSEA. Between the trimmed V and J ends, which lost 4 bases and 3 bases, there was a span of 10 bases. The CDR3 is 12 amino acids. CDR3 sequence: CSVGRGFYEQYF. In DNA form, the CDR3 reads TGCAGCGTTGGTAGGGGCTTCTACGAGCAGTACTTC.

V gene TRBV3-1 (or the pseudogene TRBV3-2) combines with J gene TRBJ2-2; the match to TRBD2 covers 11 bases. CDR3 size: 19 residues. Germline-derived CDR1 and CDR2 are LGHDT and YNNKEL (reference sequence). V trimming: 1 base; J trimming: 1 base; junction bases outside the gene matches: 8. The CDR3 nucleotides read TGTGCCAGCAGCCAAGGATGGCTTAGCGGGAGGGGGAACACCGGGGAGCTGTTTTTT. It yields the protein CASSQGWLSGRGNTGELFF.

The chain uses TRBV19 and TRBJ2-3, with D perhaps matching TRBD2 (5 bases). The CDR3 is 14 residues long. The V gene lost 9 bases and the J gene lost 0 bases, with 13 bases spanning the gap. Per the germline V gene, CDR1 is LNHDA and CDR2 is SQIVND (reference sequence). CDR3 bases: TGTGCCAGCCGCCCCCCGGGAAGCACAGATACGCAGTATTTT. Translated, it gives CASRPPGSTDTQYF.

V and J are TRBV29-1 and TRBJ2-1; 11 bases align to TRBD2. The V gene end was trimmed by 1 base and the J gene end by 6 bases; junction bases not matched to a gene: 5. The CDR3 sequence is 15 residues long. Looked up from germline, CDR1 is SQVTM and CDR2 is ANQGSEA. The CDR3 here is CSVEGLAGGFNEQFF. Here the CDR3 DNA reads TGCAGCGTTGAAGGGCTAGCGGGGGGTTTCAATGAGCAGTTCTTC.

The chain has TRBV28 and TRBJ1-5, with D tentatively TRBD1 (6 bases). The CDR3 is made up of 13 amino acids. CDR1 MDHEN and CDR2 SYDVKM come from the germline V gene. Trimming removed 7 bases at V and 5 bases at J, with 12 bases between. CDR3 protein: CASIQGPHQPQHF. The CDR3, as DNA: TGTGCCAGCATTCAGGGGCCCCATCAGCCCCAGCATTTT.

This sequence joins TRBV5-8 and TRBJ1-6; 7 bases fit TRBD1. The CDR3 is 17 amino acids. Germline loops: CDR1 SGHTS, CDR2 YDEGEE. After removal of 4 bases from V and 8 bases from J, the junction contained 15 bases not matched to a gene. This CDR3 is CASSLSLTGTVDSPLHF. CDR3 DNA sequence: TGTGCCAGCAGCCTATCCTTGACCGGGACAGTAGATTCACCCCTCCACTTT.

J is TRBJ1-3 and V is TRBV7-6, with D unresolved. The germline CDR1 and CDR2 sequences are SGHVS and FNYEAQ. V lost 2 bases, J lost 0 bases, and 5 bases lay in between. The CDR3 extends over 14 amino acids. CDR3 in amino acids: CASSLPSSGNTIYF. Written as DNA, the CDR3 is TGTGCCAGCAGCTTACCCAGCTCTGGAAACACCATATATTTT. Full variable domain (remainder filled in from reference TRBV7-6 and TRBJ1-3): GAGVSQSPRYKVTKRGQDVALRCDPISGHVSLYWYRQALGQGPEFLTYFNYEAQQDKSGLPNDRFSAERPEGSISTLTIQRTEQRDSAMYRCASSLPSSGNTIYFGEGSWLTVV.

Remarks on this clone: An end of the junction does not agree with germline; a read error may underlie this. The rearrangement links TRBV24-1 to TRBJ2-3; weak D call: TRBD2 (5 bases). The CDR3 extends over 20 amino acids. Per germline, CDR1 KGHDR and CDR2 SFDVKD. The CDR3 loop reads CATNDIGLAREGHSTDTQYF. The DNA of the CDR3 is TGTGCCACCAATGATATCGGACTGGCCCGAGAAGGTCATAGCACAGATACGCAGTATTTT.

The CDR3: CASSLGEVETQYF. The CDR3 region has the DNA TGCGCCAGCAGCTTAGGGGAAGTAGAGACCCAGTACTTC. The rearrangement links TRBV5-1 to TRBJ2-5; tentative D call: TRBD1 (5 bases). CDR1 and CDR2 from the germline V gene are SGHRS and YFSETQ. V lost 2 bases and J 4 bases, leaving 9 bases between the germline ends. The CDR3 covers 13 residues.

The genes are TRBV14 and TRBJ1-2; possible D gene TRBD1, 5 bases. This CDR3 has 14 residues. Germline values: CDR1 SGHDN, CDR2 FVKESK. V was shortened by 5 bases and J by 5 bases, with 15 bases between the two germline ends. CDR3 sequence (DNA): TGTGCCAGCAGCTACTCGAGGCAGGGTTATGGCTACACCTTC. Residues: CASSYSRQGYGYTF.

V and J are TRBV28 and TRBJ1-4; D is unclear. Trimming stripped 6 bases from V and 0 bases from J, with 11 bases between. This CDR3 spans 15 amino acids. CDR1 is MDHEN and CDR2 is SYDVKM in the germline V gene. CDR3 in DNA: TGTGCCAGCAGGAGAAGAGAGACAACTAATGAAAAACTGTTTTTT. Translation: CASRRRETTNEKLFF.

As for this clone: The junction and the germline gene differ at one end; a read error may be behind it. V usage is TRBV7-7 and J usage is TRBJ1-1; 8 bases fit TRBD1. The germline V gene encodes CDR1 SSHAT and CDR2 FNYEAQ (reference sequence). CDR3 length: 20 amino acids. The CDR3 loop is CASSTHPRLDRELWNTEAFF. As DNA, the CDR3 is TGTGCTAGCAGCACCCATCCTCGCTTGGACAGGGAACTTTGGAACACTGAAGCTTTCTTT.

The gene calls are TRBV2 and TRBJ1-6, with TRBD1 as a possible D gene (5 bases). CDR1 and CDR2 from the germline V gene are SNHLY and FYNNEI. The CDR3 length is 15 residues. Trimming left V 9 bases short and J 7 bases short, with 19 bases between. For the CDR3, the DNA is TGTGCCAGTTTCGGTCGGGGGGTACCCAATTCACCCCTCCACTTT. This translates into CASFGRGVPNSPLHF. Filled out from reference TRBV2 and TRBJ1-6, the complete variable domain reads EPEVTQTPSHQVTQMGQEVILRCVPISNHLYFYWYRQILGQKVEFLVSFYNNEISEKSEIFDDQFSVERPDGSNFTLKIRSTKLEDSAMYFCASFGRGVPNSPLHFGNGTRLTVT.